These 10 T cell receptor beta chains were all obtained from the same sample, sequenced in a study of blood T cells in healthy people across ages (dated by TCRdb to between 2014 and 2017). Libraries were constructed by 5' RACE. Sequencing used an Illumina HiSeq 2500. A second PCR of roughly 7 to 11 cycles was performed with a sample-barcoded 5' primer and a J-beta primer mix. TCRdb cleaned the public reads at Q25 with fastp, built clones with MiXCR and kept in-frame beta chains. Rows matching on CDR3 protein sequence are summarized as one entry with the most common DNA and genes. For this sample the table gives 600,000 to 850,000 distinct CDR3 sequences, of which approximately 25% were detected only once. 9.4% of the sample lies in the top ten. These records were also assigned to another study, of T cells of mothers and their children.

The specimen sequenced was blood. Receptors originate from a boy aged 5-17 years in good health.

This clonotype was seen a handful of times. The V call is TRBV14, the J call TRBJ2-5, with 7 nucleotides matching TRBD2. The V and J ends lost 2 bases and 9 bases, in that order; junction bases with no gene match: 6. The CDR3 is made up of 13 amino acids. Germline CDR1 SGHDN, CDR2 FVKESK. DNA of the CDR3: TGTGCCAGCAGCCAACCTAGCGGAGGGGCCCAGTACTTC. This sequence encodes CASSQPSGGAQYF.

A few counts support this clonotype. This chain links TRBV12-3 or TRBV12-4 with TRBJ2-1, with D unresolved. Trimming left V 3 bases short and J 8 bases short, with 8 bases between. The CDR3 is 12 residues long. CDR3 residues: CASSFVGYEQFF. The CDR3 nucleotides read TGTGCCAGCAGTTTCGTGGGGTATGAGCAGTTCTTC.

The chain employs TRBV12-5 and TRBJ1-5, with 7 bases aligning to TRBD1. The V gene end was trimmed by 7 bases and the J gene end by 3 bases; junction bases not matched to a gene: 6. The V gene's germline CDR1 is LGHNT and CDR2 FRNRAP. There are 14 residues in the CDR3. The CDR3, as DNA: TGTGCTAGTGAAGGGACAGAGGTCAATCAGCCCCAGCATTTT. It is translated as CASEGTEVNQPQHF.

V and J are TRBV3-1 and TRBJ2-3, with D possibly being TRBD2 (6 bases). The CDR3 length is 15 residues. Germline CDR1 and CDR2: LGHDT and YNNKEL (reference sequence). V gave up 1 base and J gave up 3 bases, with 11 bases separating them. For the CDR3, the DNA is TGTGCCAGCAGCCAAGGGGGCGGGAATACAGATACGCAGTATTTT. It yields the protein CASSQGGGNTDTQYF.

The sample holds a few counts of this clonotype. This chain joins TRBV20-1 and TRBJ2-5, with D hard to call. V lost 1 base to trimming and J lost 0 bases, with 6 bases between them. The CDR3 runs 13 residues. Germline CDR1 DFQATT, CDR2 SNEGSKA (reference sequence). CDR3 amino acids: CSARGTNQETQYF. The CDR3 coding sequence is TGCAGTGCTAGAGGGACCAACCAAGAGACCCAGTACTTC.

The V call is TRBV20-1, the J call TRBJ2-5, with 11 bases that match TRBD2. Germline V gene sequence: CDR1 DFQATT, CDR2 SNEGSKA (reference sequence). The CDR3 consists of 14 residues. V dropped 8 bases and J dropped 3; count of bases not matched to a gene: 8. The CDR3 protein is CSTPKLAGEETQYF. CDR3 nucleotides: TGCAGTACACCCAAACTAGCGGGAGAAGAGACCCAGTACTTC.

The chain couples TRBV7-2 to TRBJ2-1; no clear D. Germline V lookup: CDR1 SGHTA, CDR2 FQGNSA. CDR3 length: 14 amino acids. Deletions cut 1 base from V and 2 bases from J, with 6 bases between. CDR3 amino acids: CASSLEATYNEQFF. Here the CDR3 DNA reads TGTGCCAGCAGCTTAGAAGCGACCTACAATGAGCAGTTCTTC.

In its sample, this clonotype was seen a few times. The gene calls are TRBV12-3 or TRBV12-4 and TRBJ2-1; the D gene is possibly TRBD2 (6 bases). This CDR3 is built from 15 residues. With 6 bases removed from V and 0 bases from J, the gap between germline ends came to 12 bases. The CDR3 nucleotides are TGTGCCAGCAGGGTCCGGGGGAGCTCCTACAATGAGCAGTTCTTC. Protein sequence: CASRVRGSSYNEQFF.

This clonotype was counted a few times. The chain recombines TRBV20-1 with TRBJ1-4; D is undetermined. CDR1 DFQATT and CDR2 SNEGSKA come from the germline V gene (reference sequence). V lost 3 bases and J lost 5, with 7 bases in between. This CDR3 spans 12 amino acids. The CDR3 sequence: CSASWLNEKLFF. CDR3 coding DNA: TGCAGTGCTAGTTGGTTAAATGAAAAACTGTTTTTT.

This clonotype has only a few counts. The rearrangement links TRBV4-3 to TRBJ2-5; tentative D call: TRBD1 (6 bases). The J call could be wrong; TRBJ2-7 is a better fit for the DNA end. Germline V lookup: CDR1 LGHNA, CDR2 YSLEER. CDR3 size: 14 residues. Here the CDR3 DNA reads TGCGCCAGCAGCCAAGGCCCAGGGGCGGACGAGCAGTACTTC. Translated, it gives CASSQGPGADEQYF.